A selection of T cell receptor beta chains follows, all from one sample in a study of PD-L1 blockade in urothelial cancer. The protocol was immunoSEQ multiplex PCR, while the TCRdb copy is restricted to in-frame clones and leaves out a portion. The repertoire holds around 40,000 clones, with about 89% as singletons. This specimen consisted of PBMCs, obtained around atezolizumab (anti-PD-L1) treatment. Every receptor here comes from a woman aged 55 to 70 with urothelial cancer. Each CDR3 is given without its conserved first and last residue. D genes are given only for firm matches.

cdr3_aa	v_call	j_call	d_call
ASSPGVYEQY	TRBV11-2	TRBJ2-7	-
ASIVGGSPQETQY	TRBV5-1	TRBJ2-5	TRBD2
ASSVSGGHLKNTEAF	TRBV9	TRBJ1-1	TRBD1
ASSPRVARMDQPQH	TRBV19	TRBJ1-5	-
ASSLMGTGGSREQY	TRBV7-9	TRBJ2-7	TRBD1
ASSLGTSNREQY	TRBV5-1	TRBJ2-7	TRBD2
ASSPTGETQY	TRBV7-7	TRBJ2-5	-
ASSLNRNSYEQY	TRBV11-2	TRBJ2-7	-
ATWDVGTVIVGELF	TRBV28	TRBJ2-2	TRBD1
ASRRGPSADNEQF	TRBV6-4	TRBJ2-1	TRBD1
ASSPWTGGTYEQY	TRBV28	TRBJ2-7	TRBD1
ASSLRGAGLARNNEQF	TRBV27	TRBJ2-1	TRBD2
ASSLLAGGPNEQF	TRBV6-5	TRBJ2-1	TRBD2
AISGSTSGSGEQF	TRBV10-3	TRBJ2-1	TRBD2
ASTRLAGGGSSYEQY	TRBV27	TRBJ2-7	TRBD2
ASSPKTGAYGYT	TRBV19	TRBJ1-2	-
ASSPMGGGREQY	TRBV9	TRBJ2-7	TRBD2
ASTETGDLYNEQF	TRBV6-6	TRBJ2-1	TRBD1
ASSFTGLGGYGYT	TRBV27	TRBJ1-2	-
ASSLSSLGRPYEQY	TRBV7-9	TRBJ2-7	-
ASRIGTSGRTMYEQY	TRBV12-2	TRBJ2-7	-
ASSLGQGDQPQH	TRBV28	TRBJ1-5	TRBD1
ASSEFLREETQY	TRBV6-1	TRBJ2-5	-
ASSEGLPTPYEQY	TRBV19	TRBJ2-7	TRBD2
ASSSGQGETQY	TRBV7-7	TRBJ2-5	TRBD1
ASSHDRANTEAF	TRBV4-1	TRBJ1-1	TRBD1
ASSEGLTYYNEQF	TRBV7-2	TRBJ2-1	TRBD2
ASSVDETGTYEQY	TRBV9	TRBJ2-7	TRBD1
ASSYSGGMGDEQF	TRBV6-6	TRBJ2-1	-
ASSLAGLAGVSGELF	TRBV7-2	TRBJ2-2	TRBD2
ASSLARGGEQF	TRBV7-2	TRBJ2-1	TRBD2
ASSVGLSFSTDTQY	TRBV6-1	TRBJ2-3	-
ASSLDSYTDTQY	TRBV5-4	TRBJ2-3	-
ASSLGRDATNEKLF	TRBV5-6	TRBJ1-4	-
ASSPGTDYEQY	TRBV11-2	TRBJ2-7	TRBD1
ASSLGRGGDGYT	TRBV5-4	TRBJ1-2	-
ASSLQGENTEAF	TRBV11-3	TRBJ1-1	TRBD1
ASSLGDRGQADTQY	TRBV11-3	TRBJ2-3	TRBD1
ASSLASGRARDTQY	TRBV11-3	TRBJ2-3	TRBD2
ASSLTGVQGLSGNTIY	TRBV7-3	TRBJ1-3	-
ASSLASGGSYEQY	TRBV7-7	TRBJ2-7	TRBD2
ASSLISYHGQGAMSNEKLF	TRBV27	TRBJ1-4	TRBD1
ASSIGQGIQETQY	TRBV19	TRBJ2-5	-
ASSQGEGPYEQY	TRBV4-3	TRBJ2-7	TRBD2
ASSLWGRRGTEAF	TRBV28	TRBJ1-1	-
ASSLTGLAGGREQF	TRBV2	TRBJ2-1	TRBD2
AVETSGSSYEQY	TRBV7-9	TRBJ2-7	TRBD2